This T cell receptor (beta chain) was sequenced for a study of T-cell reconstitution after alpha-beta-depleted transplantation in children (dated by TCRdb to 2015 to 2016). General notes on the study: Using TCR repertoire profiling, the study quantitatively followed how T-cell immune reconstitution unfolded in children after TCRalphabeta/CD19-depleted allogeneic hematopoietic cell transplantation.

This clonotype showed up just a few times. It has no known antigen specificity. No per-base quality is available; no much larger clone lies one base away. Trimming takes 2 bases off V and 8 bases off J; junction bases not matched to a gene: 7. Counted from cysteine to phenylalanine, this CDR3 has 16 amino acids. Only the CDR3 DNA is retained, 48 bases long and in frame from the first base. The germline V gene sets CDR1 to SGDLS and CDR2 to YYNGEE. Library generation was performed with PCR. Instrument on record: Illumina HiSeq 2500. Molecular barcoding was employed in the preparation of TCR libraries, with unique molecular identifiers being used to normalize TCRbeta repertoire quantification. TCRdb reran the public reads through fastp at Q25 and MiXCR, keeping productive beta chains. Duplicate CDR3 protein sequences are folded into a single record with the most common DNA and genes. Present in this sample are roughly 500,000 distinct CDR3 sequences, 12% of which were seen just once. Together, the top ten hold around 5.8% of the sample.

The TCR originated in a human donor who donated a stem cell graft to a child with combined immunodeficiency. Sequenced here: PBMCs from the stem cell graft donor, sampled from the stem cell graft. Rearrangement joined TRBV9 to TRBJ2-1; 13 central bases correspond to TRBD2. The bases are TGTGCCAGCAGCGTTGCCGGGACTAGCGGGATTTATGAGCAGTTCTTC. This translates into CASSVAGTSGIYEQFF.